The 25 T cell receptor beta chains presented below share a single source sample, sequenced in a study of CD8+ T cells in alopecia areata. Extracted RNA was reverse transcribed, and the resulting cDNA served as sequencing template. The data were produced by immunoSEQ multiplex PCR, yet TCRdb's version contains in-frame clones alone and is incomplete. The repertoire holds more than 95,000 clones, about two fifths seen once, with over 3% in the top ten. Sequenced material: CD4+ T cells sorted from blood. These receptors all stem from a human donor with alopecia areata.

V usage is TRBV25-1 and J usage is TRBJ2-7; D is possibly TRBD1 or TRBD2 (5 bases each). The CDR3 contains 16 residues. V was cut by 5 bases and J by 1 base, with 18 bases left in between. Germline V gene sequence: CDR1 MGHDK, CDR2 SYGVNS. Written as DNA, the CDR3 is TGTGCCAGCAGTTCGCCCCGAGGGGCCGGATCCTACGAGCAGTACTTC. It is translated as CASSSPRGAGSYEQYF.

The chain is built from TRBV7-9 and TRBJ2-7; a weak D match, TRBD2 (5 bases). Trimming left V 5 bases short and J 12 bases short, with 14 bases between. The CDR3 spans 11 residues. Germline V lookup: CDR1 SEHNR, CDR2 FQNEAQ (reference sequence). The CDR3 region is CASSHASRWYF. CDR3 nucleotides: TGTGCCAGCAGCCATGCTAGCCGGTGGTACTTC.

This rearrangement joins TRBV7-2 to TRBJ2-7; 7 bases fit TRBD2. The germline CDR1 and CDR2 sequences are SGHTA and FQGNSA. The CDR3 loop spans 14 amino acids. V lost 1 base and J lost 6; bases outside the gene matches: 6. This chain's CDR3 is CASSLGGGPSEQYF. CDR3 coding DNA: TGTGCCAGCAGCTTAGGGGGGGGTCCCTCCGAGCAGTACTTC. The whole variable domain, filled in from reference TRBV7-2 and TRBJ2-7, reads GAGVSQSPSNKVTEKGKDVELRCDPISGHTALYWYRQSLGQGLEFLIYFQGNSAPDKSGLPSDRFSAERTGGSVSTLTIQRTQQEDSAVYLCASSLGGGPSEQYFGPGTRLTVT.

The V call is TRBV29-1, the J call TRBJ2-7; TRBD2 matches at 7 bases. V shed 5 bases, J shed 4 bases, and the junction held 14 bases outside the gene matches. The germline V gene has CDR1 SQVTM and CDR2 ANQGSEA. This CDR3 spans 15 amino acids. CDR3 nucleotides: TGCAGCGTTAACTGGGGGGGAGAAGGTATTTACGAGCAGTACTTC. Translated, it gives CSVNWGGEGIYEQYF.

The V gene is TRBV7-2, the J gene TRBJ2-7; 7 bases match TRBD1. This CDR3 region has 15 residues. Germline assignment: CDR1 SGHTA and CDR2 FQGNSA. With V trimmed by 3 bases and J by 2 bases, 7 bases remained unmatched. The CDR3 bases are TGTGCCAGCAGCTTCAGACAGGGTGCGGCCTACGAGCAGTACTTC. Residues: CASSFRQGAAYEQYF. Together with reference TRBV7-2 and TRBJ2-7, the CDR3 gives the full variable domain: GAGVSQSPSNKVTEKGKDVELRCDPISGHTALYWYRQSLGQGLEFLIYFQGNSAPDKSGLPSDRFSAERTGGSVSTLTIQRTQQEDSAVYLCASSFRQGAAYEQYFGPGTRLTVT.

V gene TRBV7-2 combines with J gene TRBJ2-2, with D unresolved. Between the trimmed V and J ends, which lost 4 bases and 4 bases, there was a span of 10 bases. This CDR3 contains 14 residues. Germline CDR1 reads SGHTA; CDR2 reads FQGNSA. The CDR3 sequence is CASSWTGFTGELFF. CDR3 in DNA: TGTGCCAGCAGCTGGACCGGATTCACCGGGGAGCTGTTTTTT.

This chain uses TRBV29-1 with TRBJ2-3; maybe TRBD2 (5 bases). Between the trimmed V and J ends, which lost 8 bases and 8 bases, there was a span of 23 bases. The CDR3 runs 14 residues. In germline, CDR1 is SQVTM, CDR2 ANQGSEA. In DNA form, the CDR3 reads TGCAGCCCAGAGGGCTCATTAGGTGGTGGTACGCAGTATTTT. Translating gives CSPEGSLGGGTQYF.

The chain couples TRBV4-2 to TRBJ2-2, with 7 bases matching TRBD2. Germline assignment: CDR1 LGHNA and CDR2 YNFKEQ. The CDR3 loop spans 17 amino acids. Trimming took 1 base from V and 4 from J; bases not matched to a gene: 9. Here the CDR3 reads CASSQGTRGRFTGELFF. CDR3 coding DNA: TGTGCCAGCAGCCAAGGCACCCGCGGGAGATTCACCGGGGAGCTGTTTTTT.

This clone was seen a handful of times. One end of the junction fails to match germline, which may point to a read error. V and J are TRBV28 and TRBJ1-4; D unresolved. The CDR3 contains 13 residues. The germline CDR1 and CDR2 sequences are MDHEN and SYDVKM. The CDR3 region has the DNA TGTGCCAGCAGTTTTTCCAGAAATGGAAAACTGTTTTTT. Translated, it gives CASSFSRNGKLFF. Variable domain in full (rest from reference TRBV28 and TRBJ1-4): DVKVTQSSRYLVKRTGEKVFLECVQDMDHENMFWYRQDPGLGLRLIYFSYDVKMKEKGDIPEGYSVSREKKERFSLILESASTNQTSMYLCASSFSRNGKLFFGSGTQLSVL.

This chain links TRBV25-1 with TRBJ2-5; TRBD1 matches 9 bases. The length of the CDR3 is 15 residues. Trimming removed 5 bases from V and 5 bases from J; junction bases left unmatched: 9. The V gene's germline CDR1 is MGHDK and CDR2 SYGVNS. The CDR3 is CASSLQGARRETQYF. The DNA for the CDR3 is TGTGCCAGCAGTTTACAGGGGGCCCGAAGGGAGACCCAGTACTTC.

This clone was detected a few times. Other DNA sequences in the same sample also yield this CDR3. V usage is TRBV29-1 and J usage is TRBJ2-5; D is perhaps TRBD1 or TRBD2 (7 bases each). The CDR3 is made up of 13 amino acids. Deletions cut 3 bases from V and 5 bases from J, with 13 bases between. Germline CDR1 SQVTM, CDR2 ANQGSEA. The CDR3, as DNA: TGCAGCGTTGAGAGACAGGGAGGGGAGACCCAGTACTTC. This codes for CSVERQGGETQYF.

The sample holds a few counts of this clone. The V gene is TRBV28, the J gene TRBJ2-1; 10 bases are a match to TRBD2. Germline values: CDR1 MDHEN, CDR2 SYDVKM. The V gene end was trimmed by 4 bases and the J gene end by 8 bases; junction bases not matched to a gene: 11. The CDR3 runs 16 residues. CDR3 residues: CASSSPSLAGFDEQFF. The CDR3 nucleotides are TGTGCCAGCAGTTCCCCCTCACTAGCGGGATTTGATGAGCAGTTCTTC.

The chain recombines TRBV30 with TRBJ2-3; D is unresolved. The V gene lost 3 bases and the J gene lost 2 bases, with 15 bases spanning the gap. CDR3 size: 15 residues. Germline V lookup: CDR1 GTSNPN, CDR2 SVGIG (reference sequence). CDR3: CAWSVLGRSTDTQYF. CDR3 nucleotides: TGTGCCTGGAGCGTCTTGGGCAGATCCACAGATACGCAGTATTTT.

J is TRBJ2-5 and V is TRBV7-3; 10 positions match TRBD1. Looked up from germline, CDR1 is SGHTA and CDR2 is FQGTGA. The CDR3 contains 13 residues. The V segment lost 5 bases and the J segment 6 bases; nucleotides outside the gene matches: 3. The CDR3 is CASSQGQGKTQYF. The DNA for the CDR3 is TGTGCCAGCAGCCAGGGACAGGGGAAGACCCAGTACTTC.

The rearrangement joins TRBV29-1 to TRBJ1-4, with 7 bases aligning to TRBD1. Germline assignment: CDR1 SQVTM and CDR2 ANQGSEA. The CDR3 has 12 amino acids. V trimming: 1 base; J trimming: 8 bases; junction bases outside the gene matches: 1. The CDR3 spells CSVEARGEKLFF. In nucleotides, the CDR3 is TGCAGCGTTGAAGCCAGGGGGGAAAAACTGTTTTTT.

V gene TRBV4-1 combines with J gene TRBJ2-1; 9 bases map to TRBD1. The CDR3 runs 17 residues. From germline, CDR1 is MGHRA and CDR2 YSYEKL. The trim removed 4 bases at V and 3 bases at J, leaving 10 bases unmatched. Written as DNA, the CDR3 is TGCGCCAGCAGCCCCCTAGGGACAGGGTTGGGCTACAATGAGCAGTTCTTC. This sequence encodes CASSPLGTGLGYNEQFF.

The chain employs TRBV14 and TRBJ2-1; TRBD1 matches 7 bases. The CDR3 has 16 residues. Germline V gene data show CDR1 as SGHDN and CDR2 as FVKESK. V gave up 4 bases and J gave up 10 bases; unmatched junction bases: 16. The CDR3 nucleotides are TGTGCCAGCAGCCCTAGACAGGGCGGAATAACGGGGGAGCAGTTCTTC. Translation gives CASSPRQGGITGEQFF.

This clone was recorded a few times. The chain uses TRBV29-1 and TRBJ2-2; 9 nucleotides line up with TRBD1. Germline trimming cut 7 bases from V and 4 bases from J; bases unmatched to any gene: 7. The CDR3 consists of 14 residues. CDR1 is SQVTM and CDR2 is ANQGSEA in the germline V gene. CDR3 nucleotide sequence: TGCAGCGCTGGACAGGGGTCGGCCACCGGGGAGCTGTTTTTT. It specifies CSAGQGSATGELFF.

There are a few counts of this clone. The sample has other DNA sequences that encode this CDR3 too. The chain joins TRBV4-1 to TRBJ1-5; D ambiguous. V was clipped by 0 bases and J by 4 bases, with 7 bases between them. The CDR3 has 14 amino acids. Germline-derived CDR1 and CDR2 are MGHRA and YSYEKL. The CDR3 DNA sequence: TGCGCCAGCAGCCAAGACGGAAGGAATCAGCCCCAGCATTTT. It codes for CASSQDGRNQPQHF.

V gene TRBV5-1 combines with J gene TRBJ2-7; D might be TRBD1 (6 bases). The CDR3 spans 13 residues. With 3 bases removed from V and 3 bases from J, the gap between germline ends came to 10 bases. The germline CDR1 and CDR2 sequences are SGHRS and YFSETQ. In nucleotides, the CDR3 is TGCGCCAGCAGCTCAGGGGCGAGCTACGAGCAGTACTTC. Translating gives CASSSGASYEQYF.

This chain uses TRBV5-1 with TRBJ1-1, with TRBD1 matching over 8 bases. Germline V gives CDR1 SGHRS, CDR2 YFSETQ. V shed 4 bases, J shed 1 base, and the junction held 3 bases outside the gene matches. The CDR3 consists of 14 residues. CDR3 DNA sequence: TGCGCCAGCAGCCAGACAGGGGCGAACACTGAAGCTTTCTTT. Its translation is CASSQTGANTEAFF. The variable domain in full, completed from reference TRBV5-1 and TRBJ1-1, reads KAGVTQTPRYLIKTRGQQVTLSCSPISGHRSVSWYQQTPGQGLQFLFEYFSETQRNKGNFPGRFSGRQFSNSRSEMNVSTLELGDSALYLCASSQTGANTEAFFGQGTRLTVV.

This clone was detected a few times. The rearrangement uses TRBV7-2 and TRBJ2-7, with D tentatively TRBD2 (5 bases). Germline lookup yields CDR1 SGHTA and CDR2 FQGNSA. CDR3 length: 14 amino acids. Between the trimmed V and J ends, which lost 0 bases and 3 bases, there was a span of 9 bases. The CDR3 DNA is TGTGCCAGCAGCTTAGCTGCGGCGGGCTACGAGCAGTACTTC. Translating it yields CASSLAAAGYEQYF.

This clone came up a few times. This chain joins TRBV2 and TRBJ1-2; weak D call: TRBD1 (5 bases). This CDR3 has 14 amino acids. Germline V gene sequence: CDR1 SNHLY, CDR2 FYNNEI. V was clipped by 4 bases and J by 6 bases, with 15 bases between them. CDR3 region: CASSGQGIIDGYTF. CDR3 nucleotide sequence: TGTGCCAGCAGTGGGCAGGGTATCATAGATGGCTACACCTTC.

The rearrangement joins TRBV29-1 to TRBJ2-7, with D maybe TRBD1 (6 bases). The CDR3 runs to 13 residues. CDR1 and CDR2 (germline): SQVTM, ANQGSEA. V lost 1 base and J 5 bases, leaving 12 bases between the germline ends. The CDR3 DNA follows: TGCAGCGTTGAAGGGCAGGGGATCCACGAGCAGTACTTC. This codes for CSVEGQGIHEQYF.

The rearrangement uses TRBV5-1 and TRBJ2-1; D gene uncertain. The CDR3 covers 16 residues. Trimming took off 1 base at V and 2 bases at J, with 13 bases between the two ends. Germline V CDR1 and CDR2: SGHRS, YFSETQ. The CDR3 DNA reads as TGCGCCAGCAGCTTGAGATCTCAAACCACCTACAATGAGCAGTTCTTC. As protein: CASSLRSQTTYNEQFF.